This TCR beta chain was sequenced in a study of shared clonotypes between healthy human individuals. The wider study: CD4 naive and CD4 memory each took three plates per donor, while CD8 naive took two and CD8 memory one. Study results and caveats: Tissues were not sampled, only blood, and their repertoires likely differ. It was anticipated that sequencing depth would influence how many clonotypes donors shared.

Only in-frame clones appear in the TCRdb table, and some are missing; sequencing was by immunoSEQ multiplex PCR. The table records a few million clones, 90% to 95% of them present only once. V shed 0 bases and J shed 2 bases, with 9 bases lying between them. This CDR3 is 14 amino acids long. Germline values: CDR1 SGHRS, CDR2 YFSETQ. In regard to this clone: The antigen is unknown. At the DNA level, this CDR3 is encoded by other sequences in the same sample as well.

Healthy HIV-negative adults without recent acute infections or vaccinations served as donors. The specimen was naive CD4+ T cells from PBMCs. As for subset: CD45RA+ positively selected. The receptor's source is a man between 18 and 29 years old in good health. Some clones in this sample may be carry-over from other donors' samples. This chain connects TRBV5-1 to TRBJ2-7, with D unclear. The CDR3 DNA reads as TGCGCCAGCAGCTTGGACAGCGTTACCTACGAGCAGTACTTC. Its translation is CASSLDSVTYEQYF.